This T cell receptor beta chain was profiled in a study of T cell repertoires in cytomegalovirus infection. About the research overall: Through public TCR beta signatures, both CMV infection and matching HLA type were indicated.

This clonotype was recorded a few times. The antigen remains unidentified. TCRdb reprocessed the reads with MiXCR, giving one entry per CDR3 protein. The table includes approximately 250,000 distinct CDR3 sequences, more than 9% detected once. V trimming: 1 base; J trimming: 5 bases; junction bases outside the gene matches: 5. The CDR3 has 14 residues. Germline-derived CDR1 and CDR2 are SGHTA and FQGNSA. General study results and limits: Cumulative public TCR beta family frequency identified carriers of CMV plus the relevant HLA. Within the response measured ex vivo, HLA-C-restricted CMV-specific TCR beta clonotypes were dominant.

This chain links TRBV7-2 with TRBJ2-7; 7 positions agree with TRBD2. This receptor was taken from a human donor in good health (CMV status not recorded). Some clones in this sample may be carry-over from other donors' samples. The sequenced sample was PBMCs. The CDR3 reads CASSLVGGGDEQYF. DNA of the CDR3: TGTGCCAGCAGCTTAGTCGGTGGGGGGGACGAGCAGTACTTC.